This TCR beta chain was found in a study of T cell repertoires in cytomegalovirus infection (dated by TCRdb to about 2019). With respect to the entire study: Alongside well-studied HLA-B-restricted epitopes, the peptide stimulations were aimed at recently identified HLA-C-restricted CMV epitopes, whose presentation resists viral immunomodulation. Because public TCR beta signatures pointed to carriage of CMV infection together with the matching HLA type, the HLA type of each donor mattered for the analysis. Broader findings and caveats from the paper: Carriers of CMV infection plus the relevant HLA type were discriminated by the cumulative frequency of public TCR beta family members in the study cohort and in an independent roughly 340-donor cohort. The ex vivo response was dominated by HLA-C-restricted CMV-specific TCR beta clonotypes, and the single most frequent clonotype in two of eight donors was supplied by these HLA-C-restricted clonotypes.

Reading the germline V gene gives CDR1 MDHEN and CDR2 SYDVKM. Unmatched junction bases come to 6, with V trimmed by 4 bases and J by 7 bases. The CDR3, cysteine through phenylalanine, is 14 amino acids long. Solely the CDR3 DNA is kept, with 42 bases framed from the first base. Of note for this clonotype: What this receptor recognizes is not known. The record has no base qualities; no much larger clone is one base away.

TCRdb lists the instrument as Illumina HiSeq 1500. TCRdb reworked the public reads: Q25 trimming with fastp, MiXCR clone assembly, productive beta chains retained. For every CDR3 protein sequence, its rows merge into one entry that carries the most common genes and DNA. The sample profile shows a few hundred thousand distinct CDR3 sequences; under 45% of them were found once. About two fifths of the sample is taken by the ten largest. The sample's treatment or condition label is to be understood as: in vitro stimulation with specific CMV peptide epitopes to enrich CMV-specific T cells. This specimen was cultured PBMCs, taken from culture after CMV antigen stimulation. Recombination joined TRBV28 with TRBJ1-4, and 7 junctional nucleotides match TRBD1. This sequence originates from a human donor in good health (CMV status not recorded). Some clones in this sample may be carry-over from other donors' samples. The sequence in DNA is TGTGCCAGCAGTTCCGGGACAGAGGCTGAAAAACTGTTTTTT. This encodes CASSSGTEAEKLFF.